The 26 T cell receptor beta chains in this list originate from one sample, sequenced in a study of T cell changes during pregnancy in multiple sclerosis. Sequencing used immunoSEQ multiplex PCR; TCRdb keeps in-frame clones, though not all of them. The table has tens of thousands of clones, around 89% seen once. The sequences come from CD8+ T cells from peripheral blood mononuclear cells, collected after pregnancy. The source is a female donor in good health, enrolled as a control in a pregnancy study.

The chain has TRBV2 and TRBJ1-3, with D possibly being TRBD1 (6 bases). The CDR3 totals 16 residues. The germline V gene has CDR1 SNHLY and CDR2 FYNNEI. V lost 6 bases and J 5 bases, leaving 20 bases between the germline ends. The CDR3 bases are TGTGCCAGCAGAAACAACAGGGCAGAGAGCAGAAACACCATATATTTT. This encodes CASRNNRAESRNTIYF.

This clone was observed a handful of times. In DNA form, the CDR3 reads TGTGCCAGTAGATTGGGCACAGGGTACCCGAACACTGAAGCTTTCTTT. Amino acids: CASRLGTGYPNTEAFF. V is TRBV19 and J is TRBJ1-1, with D possibly TRBD1 on 6 matching bases. This CDR3 spans 16 amino acids. V lost 6 bases to trimming and J lost 1 base, with 18 bases between them. The germline CDR1 and CDR2 sequences are LNHDA and SQIVND (reference sequence).

The genes are TRBV19 and TRBJ1-5; 7 bases agree with TRBD1. The CDR3 runs to 16 residues. V was pared by 3 bases and J by 5 bases, with 10 bases of the junction left unmatched. Germline V gives CDR1 LNHDA, CDR2 SQIVND (reference sequence). The DNA of the CDR3 is TGTGCCAGTAGTATGGGACCCAGGGGGGCCGATCAGCCCCAGCATTTT. Translated, it gives CASSMGPRGADQPQHF. Combining the CDR3 with reference TRBV19 and TRBJ1-5 gives the whole variable domain DGGITQSPKYLFRKEGQNVTLSCEQNLNHDAMYWYRQDPGQGLRLIYYSQIVNDFQKGDIAEGYSVSREKKESFPLTVTSAQKNPTAFYLCASSMGPRGADQPQHFGDGTRLSIL.

V usage is TRBV30 and J usage is TRBJ1-2, with D perhaps matching TRBD1 (6 bases). CDR1 GTSNPN and CDR2 SVGIG come from the germline V gene (reference sequence). V lost 6 bases and J lost 8, with 16 bases in between. The CDR3 consists of 12 residues. The CDR3 bases are TGTGCCTGCTCCGGGACATCTGGCGGCTACACCTTC. It codes for CACSGTSGGYTF.

V usage is TRBV4-3 and J usage is TRBJ2-5; possibly TRBD1 for D (5 bases). Germline V gene lookup returns CDR1 LGHNA and CDR2 YSLEER. Trimming removed 0 bases from V and 5 bases from J, with 19 bases in between. The CDR3 sequence is 17 residues long. The CDR3 DNA reads TGCGCCAGCAGCCAAGATGGGGCTGGTCATGGACGGGAGACCCAGTACTTC. This sequence encodes CASSQDGAGHGRETQYF.

The chain uses TRBV7-8 and TRBJ2-2; no reliable D call. CDR1 and CDR2 from the germline V gene are SGHVS and FQNEAQ. V gave up 5 bases and J gave up 6 bases, with 10 bases separating them. There are 13 residues in the CDR3. DNA of the CDR3: TGTGCCAGCAGCGCTAATCCGTCCGGGGAGCTGTTTTTT. It specifies CASSANPSGELFF.

This clone was observed a handful of times. This chain links TRBV27 with TRBJ1-2; weak D call: TRBD1 (5 bases). The CDR3 spans 13 residues. Per germline, CDR1 MNHEY and CDR2 SMNVEV (reference sequence). V was trimmed by 2 bases and J by 9 bases, leaving 13 bases between them. CDR3: CASSLVREASYTF. CDR3 bases: TGTGCCAGCAGTTTAGTCAGGGAGGCAAGCTACACCTTC.

V and J are TRBV4-2 and TRBJ2-3; 7 bases line up with TRBD2. The CDR3 covers 15 residues. V lost 8 bases and J lost 1; bases outside the gene matches: 9. CDR1 and CDR2 (germline): LGHNA, YNFKEQ. CDR3 in amino acids: CASRTTSAGTDTQYF. CDR3 DNA sequence: TGTGCCAGCCGGACCACTAGCGCAGGCACAGATACGCAGTATTTT.

The chain employs TRBV7-9 and TRBJ2-3, with D perhaps TRBD2 (7 bases). The CDR3 contains 17 residues. V lost 2 bases to trimming and J lost 0 bases, with 15 bases between them. The germline gives CDR1 SEHNR, CDR2 FQNEAQ (reference sequence). CDR3 sequence: CASSLKSGGYSTDTQYF. The DNA of the CDR3 is TGTGCCAGCAGCTTAAAGTCGGGGGGCTACAGCACAGATACGCAGTATTTT.

The chain links TRBV4-3 to TRBJ1-5; the D gene is possibly TRBD1 (6 bases). The CDR3 consists of 15 residues. V lost 6 bases to trimming and J lost 2 bases, with 14 bases between them. CDR1 and CDR2 (germline): LGHNA, YSLEER. For the CDR3, the DNA is TGCGCCAGCAGTGCAGTATACAGGGGCAATCAGCCCCAGCATTTT. As protein: CASSAVYRGNQPQHF.

This clone was seen only once. The chain combines TRBV15 with TRBJ2-1; D might be TRBD2 (5 bases). V lost 4 bases and J 1 base, leaving 14 bases between the germline ends. Looked up from germline, CDR1 is LNHNV and CDR2 is YYDKDF (reference sequence). The CDR3 covers 16 residues. Here the CDR3 reads CATSTPGLTSYNEQFF. The CDR3 DNA is TGTGCCACCAGCACCCCCGGACTTACGTCCTACAATGAGCAGTTCTTC.

This clone was observed once. This chain joins TRBV7-3 and TRBJ2-2, with 9 bases lining up with TRBD2. Germline assignment: CDR1 SGHTA and CDR2 FQGTGA. CDR3 size: 15 residues. V lost 10 bases, J lost 7 bases, and 13 bases stayed unmatched. In DNA form, the CDR3 reads TGTGCCACCTTAGATGGGCTAGCGGGGTTCGGGGAGCTGTTTTTT. Amino acid sequence: CATLDGLAGFGELFF.

In this sample, this clone turned up once. V gene TRBV27 combines with J gene TRBJ1-2; possible D gene TRBD1, 6 bases. CDR1 is MNHEY and CDR2 is SMNVEV in the germline V gene (reference sequence). V was shortened by 6 bases and J by 5 bases, with 13 bases between the two germline ends. This CDR3 comprises 13 residues. The CDR3, as DNA: TGTGCCAGCAGAGAGGGGGGGGGATATGGCTACACCTTC. It is translated as CASREGGGYGYTF.

This clone is termed medium-sized (0.01 to 0.1%). This chain connects TRBV28 to TRBJ1-6, with a weak D call TRBD1 (6 bases). CDR1 and CDR2 (germline): MDHEN, SYDVKM. Trimming stripped 3 bases from V and 0 bases from J, with 18 bases between. The length of the CDR3 is 19 residues. The CDR3 reads CASSLPPDRTSSYNSPLHF. The CDR3 DNA follows: TGTGCCAGCAGTTTGCCACCGGACAGAACCAGCTCCTATAATTCACCCCTCCACTTT.

The chain recombines TRBV4-3 with TRBJ2-5; D is undetermined. In germline, CDR1 is LGHNA, CDR2 YSLEER. CDR3 length equals 15 residues. V was pared by 0 bases and J by 3 bases, with 11 bases between. The CDR3 region is CASSQDYRREETQYF. CDR3 in DNA: TGCGCCAGCAGCCAAGATTATCGTCGGGAAGAGACCCAGTACTTC.

The chain uses TRBV10-3 and TRBJ2-7; TRBD1 agrees at 7 bases. CDR3 length equals 16 residues. Germline V CDR1 and CDR2: ENHRY, SYGVKD. The trim removed 2 bases at V and 4 bases at J, leaving 11 bases unmatched. The CDR3 sequence: CAISEGRDSLGYEQYF. The DNA for the CDR3 is TGTGCCATCAGTGAGGGCCGGGACAGCCTAGGTTACGAGCAGTACTTC.

The chain is built from TRBV5-4 and TRBJ1-5; 9 bases fit TRBD1. V was clipped by 9 bases and J by 8 bases; unmatched bases: 6. The CDR3 length is 12 residues. The germline V gene encodes CDR1 SGHNT and CDR2 YYREEE (reference sequence). CDR3 loop: CANPTGGKPQHF. The CDR3 DNA reads TGTGCCAACCCGACAGGGGGTAAGCCCCAGCATTTT.

V and J are TRBV9 and TRBJ2-7; D might be TRBD1 (5 bases). CDR3 length: 15 amino acids. V was clipped by 2 bases and J by 1 base, with 13 bases between them. Per the germline V gene, CDR1 is SGDLS and CDR2 is YYNGEE. Here the CDR3 DNA reads TGTGCCAGCAGCGTTGGAGTAAAGGGGTCCTACGAGCAGTACTTC. It is translated as CASSVGVKGSYEQYF.

The rearrangement uses TRBV4-2 and TRBJ2-7, with 9 bases lining up with TRBD1. Trimming removed 4 bases from V and 6 bases from J; junction bases left unmatched: 7. This CDR3 comprises 14 residues. Germline V CDR1 and CDR2: LGHNA, YNFKEQ. The CDR3 coding sequence is TGTGCCAGCAGCCCCACAGGGGGCGCGTCCGAGCAGTACTTC. It encodes CASSPTGGASEQYF.

The chain combines TRBV27 with TRBJ2-3; TRBD1 aligns across 9 bases. CDR1 and CDR2 from the germline V gene are MNHEY and SMNVEV (reference sequence). This CDR3 region has 16 residues. The trim removed 4 bases at V and 6 bases at J, leaving 11 bases unmatched. The CDR3 sequence is CASSSRQGVLGDTQYF. CDR3 nucleotides: TGTGCCAGCAGTTCCCGACAGGGGGTCCTGGGGGATACGCAGTATTTT.

The count of this clone is one. This sequence joins TRBV9 and TRBJ2-6; 9 bases agree with TRBD1. The CDR3 contains 17 residues. Germline V gene data show CDR1 as SGDLS and CDR2 as YYNGEE. Trimming at V came to 2 bases and at J to 0 bases, leaving 3 bases not matched to a gene. Here the CDR3 DNA reads TGTGCCAGCAGCGTTAGGGACAGGGTCTCTGGGGCCAACGTCCTGACTTTC. This translates into CASSVRDRVSGANVLTF.

The J gene is TRBJ1-1, the V gene TRBV4-3; the D is unclear. Germline V lookup: CDR1 LGHNA, CDR2 YSLEER. CDR3 length: 15 residues. V was trimmed by 0 bases and J by 6 bases, leaving 14 bases between them. The CDR3 loop reads CASSQERFALSEAFF. The CDR3 region has the DNA TGCGCCAGCAGCCAAGAGAGATTCGCCTTATCTGAAGCTTTCTTT.

The chain links TRBV7-9 to TRBJ2-2, with 10 bases fitting TRBD1. The length of the CDR3 is 17 residues. After removal of 5 bases from V and 5 bases from J, the junction contained 11 bases not matched to a gene. CDR1 is SEHNR and CDR2 is FQNEAQ in the germline V gene (reference sequence). DNA for the CDR3: TGTGCCAGCAGCCCAACCGGGACAGGGGATTTTACCGGGGAGCTGTTTTTT. Its protein product is CASSPTGTGDFTGELFF.

The chain carries TRBV2 and TRBJ1-2, with D unresolved. Germline V gene lookup returns CDR1 SNHLY and CDR2 FYNNEI. V lost 8 bases to trimming and J lost 5 bases, with 15 bases between them. The CDR3 is 13 amino acids. The DNA of the CDR3 is TGTGCCAGCCTCCCAACTCATAAGTATGGCTACACCTTC. Translating it yields CASLPTHKYGYTF.

Concerning this clone: One junction end does not reproduce the germline sequence, and a read error may be involved. The J gene is TRBJ2-2, the V gene TRBV7-7; D uncertain. The CDR3 length is 12 residues. CDR1 is SSHAT, CDR2 FNYEAQ, per germline (reference sequence). This CDR3 is CASSPDTGELFF. CDR3 sequence (DNA): TGTGCTAGCAGCCCCGACACCGGGGAGCTGTTTTTT.

A single count supports this clone. The chain uses TRBV4-3 and TRBJ2-2; TRBD2 matches at 10 bases. The CDR3 is 16 amino acids. The germline V gene has CDR1 LGHNA and CDR2 YSLEER. After removal of 1 base from V and 1 base from J, the junction contained 0 bases not matched to a gene. CDR3 residues: CASSQGTSGNTGELFF. CDR3 DNA sequence: TGCGCCAGCAGCCAAGGGACTAGCGGGAACACCGGGGAGCTGTTTTTT.